The present T cell receptor beta chain was sequenced within a study of identical twins. Study-wide results and caveats: Monozygotic twin pairs showed more out-of-frame TCR alpha sharing than models estimated.

As for this clonotype: What it binds is unknown.

The CDR3 contains 13 residues. With 4 bases removed from V and 4 bases from J, the gap between germline ends came to 12 bases. Germline lookup yields CDR1 SGHRS and CDR2 YFSETQ. TCRdb reanalysed the 5' RACE reads using MiXCR and keeps one entry per CDR3 protein. The profile shows 500,000 or so distinct CDR3 sequences, 22% of them singletons. These data also formed part of another study, on T cells expressing NK-cell markers. This second study says: Serological testing identified seven of the eight sequenced donors as HCMV-seropositive and one as seronegative.

This rearrangement joins TRBV5-1 to TRBJ2-7; D not certain. Sequenced: CD4+ T cells sorted from blood. The clonotype comes from a woman aged 18-35 years in good health. CDR3 nucleotide sequence: TGCGCCAGCAGCCCCGACCGAAGATACGAGCAGTACTTC. Protein: CASSPDRRYEQYF. Drawing the rest from reference TRBV5-1 and TRBJ2-7, the complete variable domain is KAGVTQTPRYLIKTRGQQVTLSCSPISGHRSVSWYQQTPGQGLQFLFEYFSETQRNKGNFPGRFSGRQFSNSRSEMNVSTLELGDSALYLCASSPDRRYEQYFGPGTRLTVT.